The present TCR beta chain was sequenced within a study of blood T cells in healthy people across ages. A sample-barcoded 5' primer and a J-beta primer mix were used in a second PCR of roughly 7 to 11 cycles. From the 5' RACE reads, TCRdb called clonotypes with MiXCR, one entry per CDR3 protein. This table has 600,000 to 850,000 distinct CDR3 sequences, around 25% appearing once. The same sample was also used in a study of T cells of mothers and their children. From that paper: A slight, non-significant increase in overlap was found for related mother-child pairs relative to unrelated pairs.

This sequence was found in a boy aged 10-17 years in good health. Sequencing input: blood.

The CDR3 DNA reads TGTGCCAGCAGTTATGCTGGGACAGGGTTCTCCGAGCAGTACTTC. This encodes CASSYAGTGFSEQYF. The rearrangement joins TRBV6-5 to TRBJ2-7, with TRBD1 matching 9 bases. The CDR3 contains 15 residues. V lost 3 bases to trimming and J lost 6 bases; unmatched junction nucleotides: 9. Germline-derived CDR1 and CDR2 are MNHEY and SVGAGI.